Presented here are 14 T cell receptor beta chains from one specimen sequenced in a study of shared clonotypes between healthy human individuals. Clones were read by immunoSEQ multiplex PCR, and TCRdb kept only the in-frame ones, dropping some. The data contain hundreds of thousands of clones, 95% to 96% of them singletons. Naive CD8 cells lacked CD45RO, underwent positive selection for CCR7 and left out terminally differentiated effector memory CD45RA+ cells. Sequencing used naive CD8+ T cells sorted from blood. These receptors came from a woman in her 30s in good health.

Regarding this clone: Other DNA sequences in the same sample also yield this CDR3. The chain employs TRBV2 and TRBJ2-1; no definite D call. Trimming took off 8 bases at V and 0 bases at J, with 8 bases between the two ends. This CDR3 is 13 amino acids long. CDR1 is SNHLY and CDR2 is FYNNEI in the germline V gene. DNA of the CDR3: TGTGCCAGCCTGGAAAGCTCCTACAATGAGCAGTTCTTC. Its translation: CASLESSYNEQFF. The variable domain in full, with the rest retrieved from reference TRBV2 and TRBJ2-1, is EPEVTQTPSHQVTQMGQEVILRCVPISNHLYFYWYRQILGQKVEFLVSFYNNEISEKSEIFDDQFSVERPDGSNFTLKIRSTKLEDSAMYFCASLESSYNEQFFGPGTRLTVL.

This chain joins TRBV28 and TRBJ2-7, with D perhaps TRBD2 (6 bases). Germline CDR1 is MDHEN and CDR2 is SYDVKM. Trimming took 5 bases from V and 4 from J, leaving 12 bases between them. This CDR3 has 13 residues. CDR3 in DNA: TGTGCCAGCAGTCAAGGACTACCATACGAGCAGTACTTC. It translates to CASSQGLPYEQYF. The entire variable domain, with the rest obtained from reference TRBV28 and TRBJ2-7, is as follows: DVKVTQSSRYLVKRTGEKVFLECVQDMDHENMFWYRQDPGLGLRLIYFSYDVKMKEKGDIPEGYSVSREKKERFSLILESASTNQTSMYLCASSQGLPYEQYFGPGTRLTVT.

CDR3 protein: CASRGTATDTQYF. The CDR3 nucleotides are TGTGCCAGCAGAGGGACAGCCACAGATACGCAGTATTTT. This chain connects TRBV28 to TRBJ2-3; 7 nucleotides agree with TRBD1. CDR1 and CDR2 from the germline V gene are MDHEN and SYDVKM. V dropped 6 bases and J dropped 2; count of bases not matched to a gene: 2. This CDR3 contains 13 residues.

The chain combines TRBV2 with TRBJ2-4; 8 positions match TRBD1. Trimming took 5 bases from V and 5 from J; bases not matched to a gene: 8. This CDR3 contains 15 residues. The germline V gene has CDR1 SNHLY and CDR2 FYNNEI. The CDR3 DNA follows: TGTGCCAGCAGTAGACCAGGGGGCGTAGAAAACATTCAGTACTTC. Its translation: CASSRPGGVENIQYF.

The gene calls are TRBV6-6 and TRBJ2-7, with 10 bases lining up with TRBD1. Germline values: CDR1 MNHNY, CDR2 SVGAGI (reference sequence). With 5 bases clipped from V and 5 bases from J, the junction kept 6 bases outside the gene matches. The CDR3 consists of 14 residues. The CDR3 here is CASSPSGQGDEQYF. The CDR3 nucleotides read TGTGCCAGCAGTCCCTCCGGACAGGGGGACGAGCAGTACTTC.

Only one count was recorded for this clone. This chain uses TRBV29-1 with TRBJ1-2; D is perhaps TRBD1 (5 bases). This CDR3 contains 14 residues. CDR1 and CDR2 (germline): SQVTM, ANQGSEA. Trimming removed 1 base at V and 8 bases at J, with 17 bases between. CDR3 sequence: CSVEGQGGEWGYTF. The CDR3 coding sequence is TGCAGCGTTGAAGGGCAGGGAGGGGAATGGGGCTACACCTTC.

The gene calls are TRBV10-3 and TRBJ1-1; D is ambiguous. Germline assignment: CDR1 ENHRY and CDR2 SYGVKD. The CDR3 is 15 amino acids. Between the trimmed V and J ends, which lost 0 bases and 4 bases, there was a span of 12 bases. CDR3 protein: CAISESGGGITEAFF. The CDR3 nucleotides are TGTGCCATCAGTGAGTCGGGCGGAGGTATCACTGAAGCTTTCTTT.

DNA of the CDR3: TGTGCCAGCAGTTTATCGGGTTGGGGAAACGAGCAGTACTTC. The encoded protein is CASSLSGWGNEQYF. This chain links TRBV27 with TRBJ2-7; unclear D gene. The CDR3 contains 14 residues. CDR1 is MNHEY and CDR2 is SMNVEV in the germline V gene (reference sequence). The germline V and J ends were trimmed by 0 bases and 5 bases, with 11 bases remaining between them.

The chain is built from TRBV6-1 and TRBJ2-1, with D hard to call. V was shortened by 6 bases and J by 4 bases, with 7 bases between the two germline ends. Germline CDR1 and CDR2: MNHNS and SASEGT. The CDR3 has 12 residues. This CDR3 reads CASSITYNEQFF. The CDR3 nucleotides read TGTGCCAGCAGCATCACATACAATGAGCAGTTCTTC.

This chain connects TRBV10-2 to TRBJ2-1; 12 bases agree with TRBD2. The CDR3 has 14 amino acids. The V segment lost 7 bases and the J segment 5 bases; nucleotides outside the gene matches: 3. Germline V gene data show CDR1 as WSHSY and CDR2 as SAAADI. CDR3 loop: CASTRTSGDNEQFF. Here the CDR3 DNA reads TGCGCCAGCACCAGGACTAGCGGGGACAATGAGCAGTTCTTC.

This clone was seen only once. The chain uses TRBV19 and TRBJ1-4, with a possible D match to TRBD1 (5 bases). CDR3 size: 14 residues. Germline V gene sequence: CDR1 LNHDA, CDR2 SQIVND (reference sequence). Trimming shortened V by 4 bases and J by 6 bases, and 12 bases separated the two germline ends. CDR3 coding DNA: TGTGCCAGTAGTACCCATGGAGGGGATGAAAAACTGTTTTTT. Translating it yields CASSTHGGDEKLFF.

The V and J genes are TRBV29-1 and TRBJ1-2, with 7 bases fitting TRBD1. Germline lookup yields CDR1 SQVTM and CDR2 ANQGSEA. The CDR3 has 18 amino acids. Unmatched junction bases numbered 24, after V lost 4 bases and J lost 7 bases. The CDR3 DNA sequence: TGCAGCGTTGGACCCACAGGGGCCTCGAGGACTGGGGCGGCTGGCTACACCTTC. Its translation is CSVGPTGASRTGAAGYTF. The variable domain in full, with the rest retrieved from reference TRBV29-1 and TRBJ1-2, is SAVISQKPSRDICQRGTSLTIQCQVDSQVTMMFWYRQQPGQSLTLIATANQGSEATYESGFVIDKFPISRPNLTFSTLTVSNMSPEDSSIYLCSVGPTGASRTGAAGYTFGSGTRLTVV.

The chain carries TRBV7-8 and TRBJ1-1; D might be TRBD1 (5 bases). Germline V CDR1 and CDR2: SGHVS, FQNEAQ. The germline V and J ends were trimmed by 5 bases and 1 base, with 11 bases remaining between them. There are 14 residues in the CDR3. The DNA for the CDR3 is TGTGCCAGCAGCCATATCAGGGAGAACACTGAAGCTTTCTTT. It codes for CASSHIRENTEAFF.

As DNA, the CDR3 is TGTGCCTGGAGTGACTGGACAGGGGTTGCCGGGGAGCTGTTTTTT. Translating gives CAWSDWTGVAGELFF. The V gene is TRBV30, the J gene TRBJ2-2; 9 bases line up with TRBD1. J lost 6 bases, V lost 1 base, and 6 bases had no gene match. Germline CDR1 reads GTSNPN; CDR2 reads SVGIG (reference sequence). This CDR3 has 15 amino acids.